The 13 T cell receptor beta chains below come from one sample, sequenced in a study of blood T cell repertoires in COVID-19. Profiled with immunoSEQ multiplex PCR; TCRdb holds only in-frame clones, not every one. The sample yields about 410,000 clones, about 88% seen once. Sequences were obtained from peripheral blood. These receptor sequences come from a woman in her 40s with COVID-19, enrolled during active disease.

The V and J genes are TRBV14 and TRBJ1-1; maybe TRBD1 (5 bases). Per the germline V gene, CDR1 is SGHDN and CDR2 is FVKESK. This CDR3 region has 16 residues. Trimming removed 3 bases from V and 1 base from J, with 15 bases in between. In DNA form, the CDR3 reads TGTGCCAGCAGCCATGAGCGGGGGAGTAAGAACACTGAAGCTTTCTTT. Translated, it gives CASSHERGSKNTEAFF. The complete variable domain, with remaining parts taken from reference TRBV14 and TRBJ1-1, reads EAGVTQFPSHSVIEKGQTVTLRCDPISGHDNLYWYRRVMGKEIKFLLHFVKESKQDESGMPNNRFLAERTGGTYSTLKVQPAELEDSGVYFCASSHERGSKNTEAFFGQGTRLTVV.

Comments on this clone: Other DNA sequences from this sample encode an identical CDR3 as well. This rearrangement joins TRBV7-3 to TRBJ1-1; D not resolved. Trimming removed 2 bases from V and 1 base from J, with 8 bases in between. Germline lookup yields CDR1 SGHTA and CDR2 FQGTGA. This CDR3 comprises 14 residues. CDR3: CASSLGTGNTEAFF. The CDR3 nucleotides are TGTGCCAGCAGCTTAGGCACGGGGAACACTGAAGCTTTCTTT.

The V gene is TRBV4-3, the J gene TRBJ1-5, with D tentatively TRBD1 (6 bases). The length of the CDR3 is 17 residues. Trimming pared 0 bases from V and 6 bases from J, leaving 18 bases between. Per the germline V gene, CDR1 is LGHNA and CDR2 is YSLEER. CDR3 in DNA: TGCGCCAGCAGCCAAGATCGGGATGGCAGGGGATTTCAGCCCCAGCATTTT. Amino acids: CASSQDRDGRGFQPQHF.

This chain joins TRBV7-9 and TRBJ2-2; D gene uncertain. CDR1 and CDR2 (germline): SEHNR, FQNEAQ (reference sequence). The CDR3 sequence is 16 residues long. The V end lost 2 bases, the J end lost 2 bases, and 12 bases lay between the germline ends. The CDR3 reads CASSLSSPLNTGELFF. The DNA for the CDR3 is TGTGCCAGCAGCTTAAGTAGTCCGTTAAACACCGGGGAGCTGTTTTTT. The full variable domain, rest sourced from reference TRBV7-9 and TRBJ2-2, is DTGVSQNPRHKITKRGQNVTFRCDPISEHNRLYWYRQTLGQGPEFLTYFQNEAQLEKSRLLSDRFSAERPKGSFSTLEIQRTEQGDSAMYLCASSLSSPLNTGELFFGEGSRLTVL.

This chain connects TRBV5-4 to TRBJ1-2; D might be TRBD1 (6 bases). CDR3 size: 14 residues. V lost 5 bases and J lost 4, with 15 bases in between. Germline V CDR1 and CDR2: SGHNT, YYREEE (reference sequence). The CDR3 region is CASSYEGQPYGYTF. As DNA, the CDR3 is TGTGCCAGCAGTTACGAAGGACAGCCCTATGGCTACACCTTC.

The rearrangement links TRBV19 to TRBJ1-2; TRBD1 is a possible D gene (5 bases). The V gene lost 3 bases and the J gene lost 6 bases, with 17 bases spanning the gap. Per germline, CDR1 LNHDA and CDR2 SQIVND (reference sequence). This CDR3 has 15 amino acids. The CDR3 DNA reads as TGTGCCAGTAGTATCACCCCCAGCAGGGTAAATGGCTACACCTTC. Translated: CASSITPSRVNGYTF.

This chain joins TRBV5-6 and TRBJ2-3, with 9 nucleotides matching TRBD2. The CDR3 has 16 residues. Losses at the gene ends were 5 bases for V and 0 bases for J; bases not matched to a gene: 7. Germline lookup yields CDR1 SGHDT and CDR2 YYEEEE. The CDR3 nucleotides are TGTGCCAGCAGACGAACTAGCGGGTTAAGCACAGATACGCAGTATTTT. Its protein product is CASRRTSGLSTDTQYF. Using reference TRBV5-6 and TRBJ2-3 for the parts outside the CDR3, the full variable domain is DAGVTQSPTHLIKTRGQQVTLRCSPKSGHDTVSWYQQALGQGPQFIFQYYEEEERQRGNFPDRFSGHQFPNYSSELNVNALLLGDSALYLCASRRTSGLSTDTQYFGPGTRLTVL.

The J gene is TRBJ1-2, the V gene TRBV28; possible D gene TRBD1, 6 bases. Per the germline V gene, CDR1 is MDHEN and CDR2 is SYDVKM. This CDR3 has 13 residues. The V end lost 5 bases, the J end lost 3 bases, and 10 bases lay between the germline ends. The CDR3 DNA reads as TGTGCCAGCAGTCTGACAGGACACTATGGCTACACCTTC. Residues: CASSLTGHYGYTF.

This chain joins TRBV4-3 and TRBJ2-7, with 8 bases fitting TRBD2. Looked up from germline, CDR1 is LGHNA and CDR2 is YSLEER. Losses at the gene ends were 1 base for V and 6 bases for J; bases not matched to a gene: 5. This CDR3 has 14 amino acids. CDR3: CASSQASGLGEQYF. The CDR3 DNA follows: TGCGCCAGCAGCCAAGCTAGCGGGTTGGGCGAGCAGTACTTC.

The chain joins TRBV11-2 to TRBJ2-3; D gene ambiguous. The germline V gene has CDR1 SGHAT and CDR2 FQNNGV. The CDR3 length is 12 residues. V was cut by 6 bases and J by 4 bases, with 8 bases left in between. The CDR3 nucleotides are TGTGCCAGCAGTTCCGAGTCAGATACGCAGTATTTT. Amino acid sequence: CASSSESDTQYF.

This rearrangement joins TRBV7-2 to TRBJ2-2, with D hard to call. The CDR3 has 15 amino acids. Germline lookup yields CDR1 SGHTA and CDR2 FQGNSA. Trimming took off 2 bases at V and 4 bases at J, with 11 bases between the two ends. The CDR3 nucleotides are TGTGCCAGCAGCTTAAAACAAATCTTCACCGGGGAGCTGTTTTTT. This encodes CASSLKQIFTGELFF.

This clone was seen a few times. This sequence joins TRBV7-9 and TRBJ2-7, with D perhaps TRBD2 (6 bases). This CDR3 contains 15 residues. Germline CDR1 is SEHNR and CDR2 is FQNEAQ (reference sequence). The V gene lost 1 base and the J gene lost 0 bases, with 10 bases spanning the gap. The CDR3 bases are TGTGCCAGCAGCTTAGAGAGGGGAGGCTCCTACGAGCAGTACTTC. Translated: CASSLERGGSYEQYF.

This clone was recorded only once. The CDR3 protein is CASSLALATRGTDTQYF. Here the CDR3 DNA reads TGTGCCAGCAGCTTAGCCTTAGCTACTAGGGGCACAGATACGCAGTATTTT. The chain couples TRBV7-2 to TRBJ2-3, with D possibly matching TRBD2 (5 bases). Germline CDR1 and CDR2: SGHTA and FQGNSA. This CDR3 has 17 residues. V shed 0 bases and J shed 1 base, with 14 bases lying between them.